A single sample is the source of the 14 T cell receptor beta chains below, sequenced in a study of T-cell reconstitution after alpha-beta-depleted transplantation in children. TCRbeta library preparation incorporated unique molecular identifiers. TCRdb processed the PCR reads anew with MiXCR; each CDR3 protein has one entry. There are approximately 650,000 distinct CDR3 sequences in the sample; around 13% occur only once, and 0.79% lies in the top ten. The sample was PBMCs, taken before TCRalphabeta/CD19-depleted stem cell transplant. These TCRs come from a girl aged 2-10 years with congenital amegakaryocytic thrombocytopenia, due to receive a stem cell transplant.

This clonotype was seen many times. The CDR3 sequence: CASSLDLPGQGGYTF. CDR3 nucleotides: TGTGCCAGCAGTTTAGATCTACCGGGACAGGGCGGCTACACCTTC. The chain links TRBV12-3 or TRBV12-4 to TRBJ1-2; 9 nucleotides match TRBD1. J was trimmed by 8 bases and V by 1 base; bases with no gene match: 8. CDR3 length: 15 residues.

The chain couples TRBV6-1 to TRBJ1-5; D might be TRBD1 (6 bases). V was clipped by 7 bases and J by 4 bases, with 14 bases between them. The CDR3 contains 14 residues. Germline V gene sequence: CDR1 MNHNS, CDR2 SASEGT. CDR3 bases: TGTGCCAGCACCGGAGAGGGGGGGAATCAGCCCCAGCATTTT. Its protein is CASTGEGGNQPQHF.

This clonotype has ten or more counts. This rearrangement joins TRBV5-6 to TRBJ2-3; 7 bases fit TRBD2. The CDR3 length is 18 residues. In germline, CDR1 is SGHDT, CDR2 YYEEEE. The V gene end was trimmed by 3 bases and the J gene end by 1 base; junction bases not matched to a gene: 14. Written as DNA, the CDR3 is TGTGCCAGCAGCTCCTTAACTCGGGGGGTTCTGGGCACAGATACGCAGTATTTT. Translated, it gives CASSSLTRGVLGTDTQYF.

This clonotype was seen a handful of times. The chain couples TRBV20-1 to TRBJ2-1, with TRBD2 identical over 8 bases. The CDR3 spans 13 residues. V lost 0 bases and J lost 16; bases outside the gene matches: 11. Germline V gene sequence: CDR1 DFQATT, CDR2 SNEGSKA (reference sequence). In DNA, the CDR3 is TGCAGTGCTAGAGACCCGTCACCGGGACTAGTCTTCTTC. This codes for CSARDPSPGLVFF.

The table lists this clonotype with many counts. V is TRBV28 and J is TRBJ2-7, with a tentative D call TRBD2 (5 bases). The V gene lost 6 bases and the J gene lost 0 bases, with 12 bases spanning the gap. The CDR3 runs to 14 residues. Per germline, CDR1 MDHEN and CDR2 SYDVKM. The CDR3 protein is CASRKGSLSYEQYF. In DNA, the CDR3 is TGTGCCAGCAGGAAAGGGAGTCTCTCCTACGAGCAGTACTTC. Drawing the rest from reference TRBV28 and TRBJ2-7, the complete variable domain is DVKVTQSSRYLVKRTGEKVFLECVQDMDHENMFWYRQDPGLGLRLIYFSYDVKMKEKGDIPEGYSVSREKKERFSLILESASTNQTSMYLCASRKGSLSYEQYFGPGTRLTVT.

This clonotype has only a few counts. The V and J genes are TRBV7-6 and TRBJ2-3, with TRBD2 as a possible D gene (6 bases). The CDR3 extends over 18 amino acids. CDR1 is SGHVS and CDR2 is FNYEAQ in the germline V gene. Trimming removed 1 base from V and 1 base from J, with 18 bases in between. This CDR3 is CASSLGWSVGGGTDTQYF. CDR3 sequence (DNA): TGTGCCAGCAGCTTAGGCTGGTCTGTCGGCGGGGGCACAGATACGCAGTATTTT.

This clonotype has only a few counts. This chain uses TRBV29-1 with TRBJ1-1; D is perhaps TRBD1 (5 bases). From germline, CDR1 is SQVTM and CDR2 ANQGSEA. V was shortened by 5 bases and J by 3 bases, with 10 bases between the two germline ends. The CDR3 runs to 12 residues. CDR3 coding DNA: TGCAGCGTTTCTTTGGGGGACACTGAAGCTTTCTTT. Encoded protein: CSVSLGDTEAFF. Filled out from reference TRBV29-1 and TRBJ1-1, the complete variable domain reads SAVISQKPSRDICQRGTSLTIQCQVDSQVTMMFWYRQQPGQSLTLIATANQGSEATYESGFVIDKFPISRPNLTFSTLTVSNMSPEDSSIYLCSVSLGDTEAFFGQGTRLTVV.

This clonotype was detected only a few times. J is TRBJ2-3 and V is TRBV27; D not resolved. CDR3 length: 12 amino acids. Germline loops: CDR1 MNHEY, CDR2 SMNVEV (reference sequence). The V end was cut by 2 bases, the J end by 10 bases, with 10 bases between. The CDR3 DNA follows: TGTGCCAGCAGTTTACGGCTAGGAGCGCAGTATTTT. Amino acids: CASSLRLGAQYF.

This clonotype turned up a few times. V and J are TRBV9 and TRBJ2-3; D unclear. This CDR3 contains 13 residues. Germline V gene sequence: CDR1 SGDLS, CDR2 YYNGEE. CDR3 protein: CPGGILGADTQYF. CDR3 DNA: TGTCCTGGCGGAATACTGGGTGCAGATACGCAGTATTTT.

In nucleotides, the CDR3 is TGTGCCACAGGAATAAGGCAGACCCAGTACTTC. Protein sequence: CATGIRQTQYF. The chain links TRBV30 to TRBJ2-5; the D gene is possibly TRBD1 (5 bases). Trimming stripped 8 bases from V and 6 bases from J, with 13 bases between. The CDR3 covers 11 residues. Germline V gene data show CDR1 as GTSNPN and CDR2 as SVGIG (reference sequence). The full variable domain, its missing parts supplied by reference TRBV30 and TRBJ2-5, is SQTIHQWPATLVQPVGSPLSLECTVEGTSNPNLYWYRQAAGRGLQLLFYSVGIGQISSEVPQNLSASRPQDRQFILSSKKLLLSDSGFYLCATGIRQTQYFGPGTRLLVL.

This clonotype was observed at least ten times. The chain links TRBV28 to TRBJ2-1; 12 nucleotides agree with TRBD2. This CDR3 has 13 amino acids. V trimming: 9 bases; J trimming: 4 bases; junction bases outside the gene matches: 1. Germline values: CDR1 MDHEN, CDR2 SYDVKM. Written as DNA, the CDR3 is TGTGCCAGGGGGACTAGCGGGTACAATGAGCAGTTCTTC. It translates to CARGTSGYNEQFF.

There are many counts of this clonotype. CDR3 residues: CSALRTGTGGNQPQHF. In DNA, the CDR3 is TGCAGTGCCCTACGGACGGGAACAGGAGGGAATCAGCCCCAGCATTTT. This chain uses TRBV20-1 with TRBJ1-5, with TRBD1 as a possible D gene (5 bases). Germline V gives CDR1 DFQATT, CDR2 SNEGSKA (reference sequence). V was shortened by 6 bases and J by 4 bases, with 22 bases between the two germline ends. The CDR3 is 16 residues long.

This clonotype was seen a few times. The rearrangement links TRBV12-3 or TRBV12-4 to TRBJ1-3; no reliable D call. V dropped 5 bases and J dropped 6 bases, with 26 bases sitting between them. CDR3 size: 18 residues. Written as DNA, the CDR3 is TGTGCCAGCAGTCCAAGGGATATTATCGGGGAATCGACAAACACCATATATTTT. It is translated as CASSPRDIIGESTNTIYF.

The chain is built from TRBV27 and TRBJ1-1, with a weak D call TRBD1 (5 bases). The V gene lost 3 bases and the J gene lost 3 bases, with 11 bases spanning the gap. The germline V gene has CDR1 MNHEY and CDR2 SMNVEV (reference sequence). This CDR3 region has 14 residues. This CDR3 is CASSLGGSDTEAFF. The CDR3 DNA follows: TGTGCCAGCAGTTTGGGGGGGTCGGACACTGAAGCTTTCTTT.